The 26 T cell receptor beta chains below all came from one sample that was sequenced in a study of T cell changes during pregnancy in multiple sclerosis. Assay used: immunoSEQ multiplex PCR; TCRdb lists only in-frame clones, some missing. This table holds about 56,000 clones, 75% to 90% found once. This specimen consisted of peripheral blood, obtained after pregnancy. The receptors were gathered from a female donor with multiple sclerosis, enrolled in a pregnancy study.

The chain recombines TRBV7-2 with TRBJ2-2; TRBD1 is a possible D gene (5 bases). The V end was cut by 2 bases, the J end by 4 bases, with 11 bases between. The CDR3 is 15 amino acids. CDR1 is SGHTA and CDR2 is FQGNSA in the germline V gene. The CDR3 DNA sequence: TGTGCCAGCAGCTTACAGGGTATAGGCACCGGGGAGCTGTTTTTT. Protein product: CASSLQGIGTGELFF.

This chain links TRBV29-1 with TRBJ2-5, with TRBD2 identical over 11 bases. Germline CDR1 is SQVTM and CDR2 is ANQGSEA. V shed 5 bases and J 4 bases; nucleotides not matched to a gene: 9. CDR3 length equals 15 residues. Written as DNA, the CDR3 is TGCAGCGTTCAGACTAGCGGGGTGATCGGAGAGACCCAGTACTTC. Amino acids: CSVQTSGVIGETQYF.

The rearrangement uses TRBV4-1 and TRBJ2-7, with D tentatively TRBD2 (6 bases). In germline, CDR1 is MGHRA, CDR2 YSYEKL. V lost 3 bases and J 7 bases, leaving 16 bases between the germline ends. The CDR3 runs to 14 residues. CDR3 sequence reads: CASSQRETGGEQYF. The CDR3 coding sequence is TGCGCCAGCAGCCAGAGGGAGACCGGGGGTGAGCAGTACTTC.

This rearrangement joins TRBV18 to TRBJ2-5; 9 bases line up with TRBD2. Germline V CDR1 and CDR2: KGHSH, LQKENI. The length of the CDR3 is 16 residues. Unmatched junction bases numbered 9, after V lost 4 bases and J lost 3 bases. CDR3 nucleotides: TGTGCCAGCTCACTTAACGCGGGGGGGCCAGAAGAGACCCAGTACTTC. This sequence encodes CASSLNAGGPEETQYF.

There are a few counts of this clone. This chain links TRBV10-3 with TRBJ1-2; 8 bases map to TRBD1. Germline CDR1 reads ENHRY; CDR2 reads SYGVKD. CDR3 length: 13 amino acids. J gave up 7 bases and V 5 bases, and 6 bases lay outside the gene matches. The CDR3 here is CAISKPQGGGYTF. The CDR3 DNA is TGTGCCATCAGTAAACCACAGGGGGGTGGCTACACCTTC.

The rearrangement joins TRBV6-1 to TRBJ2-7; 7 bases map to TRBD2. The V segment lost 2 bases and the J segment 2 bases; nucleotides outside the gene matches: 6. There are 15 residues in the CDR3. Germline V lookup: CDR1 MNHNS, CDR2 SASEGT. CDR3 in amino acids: CASSERQGGPYEQYF. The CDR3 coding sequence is TGTGCCAGCAGTGAACGGCAGGGAGGGCCCTACGAGCAGTACTTC.

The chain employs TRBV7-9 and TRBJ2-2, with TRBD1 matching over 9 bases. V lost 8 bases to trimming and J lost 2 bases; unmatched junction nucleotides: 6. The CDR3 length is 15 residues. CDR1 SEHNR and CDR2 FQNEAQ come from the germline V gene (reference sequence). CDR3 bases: TGTGCCAGCGAACCGGGACAGGGTAACACCGGGGAGCTGTTTTTT. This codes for CASEPGQGNTGELFF.

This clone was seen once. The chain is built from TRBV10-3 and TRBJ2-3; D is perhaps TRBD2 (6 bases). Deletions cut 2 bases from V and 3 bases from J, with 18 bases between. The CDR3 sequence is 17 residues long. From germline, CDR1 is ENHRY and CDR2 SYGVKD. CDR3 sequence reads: CAISEPLARGGTDTQYF. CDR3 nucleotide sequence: TGTGCCATCAGTGAGCCCCTCGCGCGGGGTGGGACAGATACGCAGTATTTT.

The CDR3 region is CASSIAWSDQPQHF. The CDR3 DNA follows: TGTGCCAGTAGTATAGCCTGGAGTGATCAGCCCCAGCATTTT. The rearrangement joins TRBV19 to TRBJ1-5; D uncertain. Germline-derived CDR1 and CDR2 are LNHDA and SQIVND (reference sequence). V lost 1 base, J lost 5 bases, and 9 bases lay in between. This CDR3 region has 14 residues. The entire variable domain, with the rest obtained from reference TRBV19 and TRBJ1-5, is as follows: DGGITQSPKYLFRKEGQNVTLSCEQNLNHDAMYWYRQDPGQGLRLIYYSQIVNDFQKGDIAEGYSVSREKKESFPLTVTSAQKNPTAFYLCASSIAWSDQPQHFGDGTRLSIL.

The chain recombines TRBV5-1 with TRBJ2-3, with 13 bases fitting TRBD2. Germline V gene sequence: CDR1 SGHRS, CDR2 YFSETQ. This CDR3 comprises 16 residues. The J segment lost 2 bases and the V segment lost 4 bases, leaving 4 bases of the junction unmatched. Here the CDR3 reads CASSGGLAGYTDTQYF. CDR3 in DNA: TGCGCCAGCAGCGGGGGACTAGCGGGATACACAGATACGCAGTATTTT. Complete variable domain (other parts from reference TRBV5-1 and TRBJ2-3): KAGVTQTPRYLIKTRGQQVTLSCSPISGHRSVSWYQQTPGQGLQFLFEYFSETQRNKGNFPGRFSGRQFSNSRSEMNVSTLELGDSALYLCASSGGLAGYTDTQYFGPGTRLTVL.

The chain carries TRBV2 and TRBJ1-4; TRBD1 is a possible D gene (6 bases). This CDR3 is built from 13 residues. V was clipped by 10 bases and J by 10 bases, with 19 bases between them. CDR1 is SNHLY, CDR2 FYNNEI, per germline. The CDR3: CATEGRGIGKLFF. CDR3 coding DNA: TGTGCCACCGAGGGCAGGGGAATAGGAAAACTGTTTTTT.

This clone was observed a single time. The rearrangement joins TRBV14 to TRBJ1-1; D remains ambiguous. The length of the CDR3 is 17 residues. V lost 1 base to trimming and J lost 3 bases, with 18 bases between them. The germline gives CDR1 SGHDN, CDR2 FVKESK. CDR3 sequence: CASSQVPGVNLYTEAFF. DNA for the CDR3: TGTGCCAGCAGCCAAGTTCCTGGAGTGAACCTATACACTGAAGCTTTCTTT.

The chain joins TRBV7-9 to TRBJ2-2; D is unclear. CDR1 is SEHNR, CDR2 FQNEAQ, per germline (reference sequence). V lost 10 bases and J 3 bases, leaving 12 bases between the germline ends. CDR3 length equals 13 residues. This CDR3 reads CATYDSDTGELFF. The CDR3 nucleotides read TGTGCCACCTATGACTCCGACACCGGGGAGCTGTTTTTT.

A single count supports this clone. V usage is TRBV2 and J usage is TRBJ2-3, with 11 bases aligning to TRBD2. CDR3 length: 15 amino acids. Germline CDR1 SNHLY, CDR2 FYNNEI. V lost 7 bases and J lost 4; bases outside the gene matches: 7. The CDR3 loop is CASTRLAGLSDTQYF. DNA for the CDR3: TGTGCCAGCACCCGACTAGCGGGGTTGTCAGATACGCAGTATTTT.

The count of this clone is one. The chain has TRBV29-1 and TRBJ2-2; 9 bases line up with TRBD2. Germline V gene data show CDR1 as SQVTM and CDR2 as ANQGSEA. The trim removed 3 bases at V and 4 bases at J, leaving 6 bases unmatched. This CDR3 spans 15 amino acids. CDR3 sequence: CSVDAGGQRTGELFF. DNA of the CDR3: TGCAGCGTTGACGCGGGGGGGCAGCGCACCGGGGAGCTGTTTTTT.

CDR3 DNA: TGTGCCAGCAGTTACTATTGGGACTCGAACACTGAAGCTTTCTTT. Its protein product is CASSYYWDSNTEAFF. V gene TRBV6-5 combines with J gene TRBJ1-1; weak D call: TRBD1 (5 bases). The germline V gene encodes CDR1 MNHEY and CDR2 SVGAGI. V was cut by 1 base and J by 1 base, with 10 bases left in between. The CDR3 has 15 amino acids.

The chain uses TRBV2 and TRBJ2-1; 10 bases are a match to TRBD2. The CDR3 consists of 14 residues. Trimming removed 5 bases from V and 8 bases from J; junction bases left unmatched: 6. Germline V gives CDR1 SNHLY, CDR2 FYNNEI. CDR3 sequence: CASSKGLAVHEQFF. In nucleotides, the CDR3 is TGTGCCAGCAGTAAAGGACTAGCGGTGCATGAGCAGTTCTTC.

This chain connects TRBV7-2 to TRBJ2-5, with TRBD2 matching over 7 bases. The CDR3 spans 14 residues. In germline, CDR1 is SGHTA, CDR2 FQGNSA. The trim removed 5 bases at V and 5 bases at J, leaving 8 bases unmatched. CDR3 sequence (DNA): TGTGCCAGCAGCCCCAGCAGGGAGGGGGAGACCCAGTACTTC. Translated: CASSPSREGETQYF.

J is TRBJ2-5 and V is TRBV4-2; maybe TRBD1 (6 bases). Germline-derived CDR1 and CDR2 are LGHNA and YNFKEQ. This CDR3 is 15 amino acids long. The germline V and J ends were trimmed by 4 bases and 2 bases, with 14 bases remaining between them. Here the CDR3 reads CASSRTQGIQETQYF. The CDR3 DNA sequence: TGTGCCAGCAGCCGAACACAGGGTATTCAAGAGACCCAGTACTTC.

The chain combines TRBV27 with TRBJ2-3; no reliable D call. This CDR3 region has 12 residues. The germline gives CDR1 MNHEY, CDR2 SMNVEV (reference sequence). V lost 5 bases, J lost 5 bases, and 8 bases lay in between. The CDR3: CASSQALDTQYF. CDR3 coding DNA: TGTGCCAGCAGTCAGGCCCTAGATACGCAGTATTTT.

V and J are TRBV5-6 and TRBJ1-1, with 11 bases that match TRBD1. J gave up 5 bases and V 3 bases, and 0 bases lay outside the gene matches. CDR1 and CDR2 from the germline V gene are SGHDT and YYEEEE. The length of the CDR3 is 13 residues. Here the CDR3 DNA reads TGTGCCAGCAGCTGGGACAGGGGGACTGAAGCTTTCTTT. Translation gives CASSWDRGTEAFF.

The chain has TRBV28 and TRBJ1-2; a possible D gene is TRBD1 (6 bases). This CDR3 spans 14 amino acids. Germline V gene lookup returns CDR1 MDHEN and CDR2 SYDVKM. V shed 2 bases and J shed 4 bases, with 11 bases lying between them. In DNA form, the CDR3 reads TGTGCCAGCAGTTTAGGGACAAGGTCCTATGGCTACACCTTC. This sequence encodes CASSLGTRSYGYTF.

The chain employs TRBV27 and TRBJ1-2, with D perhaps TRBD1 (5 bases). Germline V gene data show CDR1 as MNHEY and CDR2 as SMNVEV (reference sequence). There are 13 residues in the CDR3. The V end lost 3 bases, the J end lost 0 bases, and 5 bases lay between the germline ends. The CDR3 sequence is CASSLTANYGYTF. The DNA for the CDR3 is TGTGCCAGCAGTTTGACAGCTAACTATGGCTACACCTTC.

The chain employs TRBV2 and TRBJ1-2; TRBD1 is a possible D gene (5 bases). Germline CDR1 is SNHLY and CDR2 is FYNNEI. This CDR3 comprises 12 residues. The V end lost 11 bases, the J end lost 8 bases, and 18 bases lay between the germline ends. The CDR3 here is CAGTEGGGGYTF. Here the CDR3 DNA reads TGTGCCGGGACGGAGGGAGGAGGGGGCTACACCTTC.

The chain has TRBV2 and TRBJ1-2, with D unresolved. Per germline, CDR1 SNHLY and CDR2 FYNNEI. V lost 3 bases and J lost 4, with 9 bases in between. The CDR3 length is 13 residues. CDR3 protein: CASSDDQIYGYTF. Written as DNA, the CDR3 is TGTGCCAGCAGTGATGATCAGATCTATGGCTACACCTTC.

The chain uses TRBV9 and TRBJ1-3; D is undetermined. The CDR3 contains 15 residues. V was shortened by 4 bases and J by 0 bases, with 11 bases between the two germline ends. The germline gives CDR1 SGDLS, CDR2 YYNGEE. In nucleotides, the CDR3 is TGTGCCAGCAGCCCAGAAGGGAGCTCTGGAAACACCATATATTTT. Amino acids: CASSPEGSSGNTIYF. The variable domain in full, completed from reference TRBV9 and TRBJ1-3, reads DSGVTQTPKHLITATGQRVTLRCSPRSGDLSVYWYQQSLDQGLQFLIQYYNGEERAKGNILERFSAQQFPDLHSELNLSSLELGDSALYFCASSPEGSSGNTIYFGEGSWLTVV.